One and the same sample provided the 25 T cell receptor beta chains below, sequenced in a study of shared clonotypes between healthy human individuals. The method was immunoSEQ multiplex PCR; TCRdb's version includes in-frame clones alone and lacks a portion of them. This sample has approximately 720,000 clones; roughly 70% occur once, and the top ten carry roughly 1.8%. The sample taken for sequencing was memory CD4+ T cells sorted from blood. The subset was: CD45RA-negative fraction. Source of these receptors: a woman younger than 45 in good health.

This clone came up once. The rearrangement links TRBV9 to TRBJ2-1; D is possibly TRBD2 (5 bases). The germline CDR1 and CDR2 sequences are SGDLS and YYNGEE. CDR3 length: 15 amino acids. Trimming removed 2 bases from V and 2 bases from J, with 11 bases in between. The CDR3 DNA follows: TGTGCCAGCAGCGTCGGCGGGTCCACCTACAATGAGCAGTTCTTC. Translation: CASSVGGSTYNEQFF.

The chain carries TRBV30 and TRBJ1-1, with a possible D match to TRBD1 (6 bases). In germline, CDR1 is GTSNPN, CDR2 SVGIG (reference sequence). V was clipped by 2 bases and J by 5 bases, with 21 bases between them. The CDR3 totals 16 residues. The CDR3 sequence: CAWSSFPGGAGTEAFF. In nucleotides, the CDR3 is TGTGCCTGGAGTTCCTTCCCCGGGGGCGCGGGGACTGAAGCTTTCTTT.

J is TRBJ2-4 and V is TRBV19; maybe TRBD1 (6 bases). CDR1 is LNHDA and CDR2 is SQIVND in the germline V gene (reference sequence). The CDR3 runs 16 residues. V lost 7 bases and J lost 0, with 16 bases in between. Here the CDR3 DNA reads TGTGCCAGTAACCCGCGTGTGGGACAAGCCAAAAACATTCAGTACTTC. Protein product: CASNPRVGQAKNIQYF.

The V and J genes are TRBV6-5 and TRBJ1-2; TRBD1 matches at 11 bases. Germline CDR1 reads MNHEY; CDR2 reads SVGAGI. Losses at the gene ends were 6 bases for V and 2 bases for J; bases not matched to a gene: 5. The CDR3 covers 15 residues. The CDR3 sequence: CASSRTGGFNYGYTF. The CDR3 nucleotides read TGTGCCAGCAGCAGGACAGGGGGCTTCAACTATGGCTACACCTTC.

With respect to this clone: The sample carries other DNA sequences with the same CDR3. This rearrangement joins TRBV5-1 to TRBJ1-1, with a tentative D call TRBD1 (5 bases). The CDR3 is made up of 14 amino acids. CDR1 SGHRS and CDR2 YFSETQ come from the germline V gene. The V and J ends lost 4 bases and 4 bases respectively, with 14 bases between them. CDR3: CASSPGTEGTEAFF. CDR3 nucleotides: TGCGCCAGCAGCCCCGGGACCGAGGGCACTGAAGCTTTCTTT.

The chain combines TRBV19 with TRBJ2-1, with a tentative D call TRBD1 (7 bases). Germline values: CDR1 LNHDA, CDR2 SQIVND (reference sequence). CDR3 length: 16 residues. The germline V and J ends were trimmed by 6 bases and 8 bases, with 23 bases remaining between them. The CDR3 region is CASSAKAGGLIHEQFF. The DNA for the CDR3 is TGTGCCAGTAGCGCCAAAGCAGGGGGGCTTATCCATGAGCAGTTCTTC.

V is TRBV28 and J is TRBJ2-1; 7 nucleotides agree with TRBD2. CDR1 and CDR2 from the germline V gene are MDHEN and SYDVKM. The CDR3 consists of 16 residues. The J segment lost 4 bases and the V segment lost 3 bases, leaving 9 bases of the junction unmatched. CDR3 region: CASSFFGAGRYNEQFF. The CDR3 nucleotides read TGTGCCAGCAGTTTCTTCGGAGCGGGAAGATACAATGAGCAGTTCTTC.

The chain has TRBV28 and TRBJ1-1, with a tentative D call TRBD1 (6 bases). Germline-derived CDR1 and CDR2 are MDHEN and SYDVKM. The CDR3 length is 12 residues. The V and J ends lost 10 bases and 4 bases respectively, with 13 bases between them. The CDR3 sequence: CATQGSVTEAFF. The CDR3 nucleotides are TGTGCCACACAGGGATCAGTCACTGAAGCTTTCTTT.

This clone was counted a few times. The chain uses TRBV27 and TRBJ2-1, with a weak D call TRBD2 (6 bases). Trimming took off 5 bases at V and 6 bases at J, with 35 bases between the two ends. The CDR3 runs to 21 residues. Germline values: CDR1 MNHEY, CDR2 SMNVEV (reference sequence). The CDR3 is CASSPQWFASAAMRGLNEQFF. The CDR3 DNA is TGTGCCAGCAGTCCCCAATGGTTTGCGTCGGCGGCCATGAGGGGACTCAATGAGCAGTTCTTC.

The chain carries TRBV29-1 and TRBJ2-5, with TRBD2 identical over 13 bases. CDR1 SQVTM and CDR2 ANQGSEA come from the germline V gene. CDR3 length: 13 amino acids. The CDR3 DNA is TGCACCGGACTAGCGGGAGCGGCTGAGACCCAGTACTTC. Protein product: CTGLAGAAETQYF.

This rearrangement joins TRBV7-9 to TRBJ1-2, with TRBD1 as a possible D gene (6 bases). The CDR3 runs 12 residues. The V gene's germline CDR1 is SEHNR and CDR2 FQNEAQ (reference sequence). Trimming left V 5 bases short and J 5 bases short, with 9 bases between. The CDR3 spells CASSPQGYGYTF. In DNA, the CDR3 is TGTGCCAGCAGCCCACAGGGTTATGGCTACACCTTC.

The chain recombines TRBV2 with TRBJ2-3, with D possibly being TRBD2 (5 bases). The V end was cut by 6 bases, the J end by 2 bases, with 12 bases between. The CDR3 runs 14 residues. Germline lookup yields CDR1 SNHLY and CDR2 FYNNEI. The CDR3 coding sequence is TGTGCCAGCAGAGACGGGGTAAACACAGATACGCAGTATTTT. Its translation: CASRDGVNTDTQYF.

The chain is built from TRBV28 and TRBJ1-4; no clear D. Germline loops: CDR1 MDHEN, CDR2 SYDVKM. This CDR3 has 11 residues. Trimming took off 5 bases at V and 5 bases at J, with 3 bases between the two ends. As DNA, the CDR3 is TGTGCCAGCAGTGTGAATGAAAAACTGTTTTTT. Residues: CASSVNEKLFF.

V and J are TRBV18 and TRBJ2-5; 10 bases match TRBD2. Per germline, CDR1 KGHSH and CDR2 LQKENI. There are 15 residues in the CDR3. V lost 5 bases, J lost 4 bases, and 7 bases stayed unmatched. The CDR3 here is CASSLLAGDIETQYF. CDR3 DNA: TGTGCCAGCTCATTGCTAGCGGGAGATATAGAGACCCAGTACTTC.

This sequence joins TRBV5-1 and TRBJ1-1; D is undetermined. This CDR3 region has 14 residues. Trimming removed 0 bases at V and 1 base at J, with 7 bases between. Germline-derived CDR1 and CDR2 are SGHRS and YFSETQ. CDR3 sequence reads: CASSLASGNTEAFF. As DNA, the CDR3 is TGCGCCAGCAGCTTGGCCTCAGGGAACACTGAAGCTTTCTTT.

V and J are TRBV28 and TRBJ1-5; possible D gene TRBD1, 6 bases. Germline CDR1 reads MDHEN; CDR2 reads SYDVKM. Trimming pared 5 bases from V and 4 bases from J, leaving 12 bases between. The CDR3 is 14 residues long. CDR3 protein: CASSETGPNQPQHF. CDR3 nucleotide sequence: TGTGCCAGCAGTGAGACAGGCCCGAATCAGCCCCAGCATTTT.

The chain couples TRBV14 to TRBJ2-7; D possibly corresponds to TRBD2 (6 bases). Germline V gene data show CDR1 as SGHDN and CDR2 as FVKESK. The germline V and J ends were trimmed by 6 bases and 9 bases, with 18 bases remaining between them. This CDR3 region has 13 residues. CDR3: CASSPSDLAGQYF. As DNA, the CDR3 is TGTGCCAGCAGTCCTAGCGACTTGGCGGGGCAGTACTTC.

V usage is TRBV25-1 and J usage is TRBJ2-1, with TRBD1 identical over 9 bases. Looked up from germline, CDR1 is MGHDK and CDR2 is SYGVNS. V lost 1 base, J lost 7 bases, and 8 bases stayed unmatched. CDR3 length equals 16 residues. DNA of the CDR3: TGTGCCAGCAGTGAATTTACAGGGGGCGCACGAAATGAGCAGTTCTTC. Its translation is CASSEFTGGARNEQFF.

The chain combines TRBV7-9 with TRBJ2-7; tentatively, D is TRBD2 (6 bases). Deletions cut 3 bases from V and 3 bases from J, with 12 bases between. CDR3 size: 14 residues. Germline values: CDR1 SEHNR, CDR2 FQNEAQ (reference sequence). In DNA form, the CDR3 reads TGTGCCAGCAGCTTGGAGGGAGCCCTCTACGAGCAGTACTTC. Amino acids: CASSLEGALYEQYF. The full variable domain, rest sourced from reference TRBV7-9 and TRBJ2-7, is DTGVSQNPRHKITKRGQNVTFRCDPISEHNRLYWYRQTLGQGPEFLTYFQNEAQLEKSRLLSDRFSAERPKGSFSTLEIQRTEQGDSAMYLCASSLEGALYEQYFGPGTRLTVT.

The DNA for the CDR3 is TGTGCCAGCAGTTTAGGTAGCCCTGCCTACGAGCAGTACTTC. Protein product: CASSLGSPAYEQYF. The chain recombines TRBV27 with TRBJ2-7; D gene uncertain. V lost 2 bases and J 2 bases, leaving 10 bases between the germline ends. Germline CDR1 reads MNHEY; CDR2 reads SMNVEV (reference sequence). The CDR3 has 14 residues.

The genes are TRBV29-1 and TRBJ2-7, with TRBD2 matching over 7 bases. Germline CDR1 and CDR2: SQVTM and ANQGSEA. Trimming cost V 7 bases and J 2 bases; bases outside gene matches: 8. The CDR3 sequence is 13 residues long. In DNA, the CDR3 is TGCAGCGCTGGTGGGACTAACCCCTACGAGCAGTACTTC. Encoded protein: CSAGGTNPYEQYF.

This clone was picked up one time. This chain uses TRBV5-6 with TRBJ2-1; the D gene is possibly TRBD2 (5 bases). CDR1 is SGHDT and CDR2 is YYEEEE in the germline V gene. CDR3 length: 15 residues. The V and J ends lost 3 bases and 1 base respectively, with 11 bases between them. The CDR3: CASSYGWTSYNEQFF. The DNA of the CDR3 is TGTGCCAGCAGCTACGGCTGGACTTCCTACAATGAGCAGTTCTTC.

As DNA, the CDR3 is TGTGCCAGCTCACCCCGCCGGGTTGAGCAGTTCTTC. Translating it yields CASSPRRVEQFF. The rearrangement uses TRBV18 and TRBJ2-1, with unresolved D. From germline, CDR1 is KGHSH and CDR2 LQKENI. Trimming left V 3 bases short and J 9 bases short, with 9 bases between. The CDR3 is 12 amino acids.

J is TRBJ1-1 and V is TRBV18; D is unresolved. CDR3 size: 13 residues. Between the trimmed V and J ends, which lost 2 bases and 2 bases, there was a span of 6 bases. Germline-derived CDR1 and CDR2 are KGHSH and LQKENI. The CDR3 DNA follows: TGTGCCAGCTCACCATGGTCCAACACTGAAGCTTTCTTT. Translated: CASSPWSNTEAFF. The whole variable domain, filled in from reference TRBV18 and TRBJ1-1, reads NAGVMQNPRHLVRRRGQEARLRCSPMKGHSHVYWYRQLPEEGLKFMVYLQKENIIDESGMPKERFSAEFPKEGPSILRIQQVVRGDSAAYFCASSPWSNTEAFFGQGTRLTVV.

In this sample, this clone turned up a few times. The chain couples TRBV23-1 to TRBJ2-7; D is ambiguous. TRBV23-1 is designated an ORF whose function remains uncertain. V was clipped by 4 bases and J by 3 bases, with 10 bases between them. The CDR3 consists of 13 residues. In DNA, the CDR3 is TGCGCCAGCAGTCGGGCTGTGAACTACGAGCAGTACTTC. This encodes CASSRAVNYEQYF.